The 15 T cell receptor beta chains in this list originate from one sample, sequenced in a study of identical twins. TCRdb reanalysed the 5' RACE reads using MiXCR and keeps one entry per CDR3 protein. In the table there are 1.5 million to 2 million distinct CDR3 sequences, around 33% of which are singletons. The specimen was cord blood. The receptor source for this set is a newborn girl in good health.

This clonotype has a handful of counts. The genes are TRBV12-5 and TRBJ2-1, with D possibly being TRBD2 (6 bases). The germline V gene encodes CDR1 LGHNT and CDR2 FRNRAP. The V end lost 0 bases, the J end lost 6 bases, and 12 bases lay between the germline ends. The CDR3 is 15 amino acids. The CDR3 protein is CASGLVPGETNEQFF. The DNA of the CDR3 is TGTGCTAGTGGTTTGGTACCGGGAGAGACCAATGAGCAGTTCTTC.

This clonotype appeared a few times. CDR3 residues: CSARAPTSGVAKNIQYF. The CDR3 DNA follows: TGCAGTGCTAGAGCTCCGACTAGCGGGGTTGCCAAAAACATTCAGTACTTC. This sequence joins TRBV20-1 and TRBJ2-4, with 11 bases fitting TRBD2. Germline CDR1 and CDR2: DFQATT and SNEGSKA (reference sequence). V was pared by 1 base and J by 1 base, with 6 bases of the junction left unmatched. The CDR3 consists of 17 residues.

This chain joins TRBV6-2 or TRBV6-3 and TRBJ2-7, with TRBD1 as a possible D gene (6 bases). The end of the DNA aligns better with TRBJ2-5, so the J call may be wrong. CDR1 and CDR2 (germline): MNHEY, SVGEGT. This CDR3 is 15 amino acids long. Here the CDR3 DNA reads TGTGCCAGCACCGAATACAGGGAAAGATTTGAGACCCAGTACTTC. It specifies CASTEYRERFETQYF.

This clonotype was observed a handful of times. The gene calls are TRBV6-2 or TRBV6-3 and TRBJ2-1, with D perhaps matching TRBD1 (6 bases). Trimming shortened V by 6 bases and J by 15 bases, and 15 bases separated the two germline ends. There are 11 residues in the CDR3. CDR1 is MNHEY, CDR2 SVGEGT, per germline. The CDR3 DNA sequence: TGTGCCAGCAGGCAGGGGACGGATCCGTTCTTC. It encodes CASRQGTDPFF.

Here the CDR3 reads CASSPSQTGVNGYTF. As DNA, the CDR3 is TGTGCCAGCTCACCCTCTCAGACAGGGGTTAATGGCTACACCTTC. This chain connects TRBV18 to TRBJ1-2; 8 nucleotides line up with TRBD1. This CDR3 has 15 amino acids. CDR1 is KGHSH and CDR2 is LQKENI in the germline V gene. The trim removed 3 bases at V and 6 bases at J, leaving 9 bases unmatched.

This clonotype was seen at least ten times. Here the CDR3 DNA reads TGTGCCAGCAGTGAAGCGCTTTTACGGGACAGGTTCGACGAGCAGTACTTC. Its translation: CASSEALLRDRFDEQYF. The chain couples TRBV2 to TRBJ2-7; 8 bases are a match to TRBD1. CDR3 length: 17 residues. V was pared by 0 bases and J by 5 bases, with 12 bases of the junction left unmatched. The germline gives CDR1 SNHLY, CDR2 FYNNEI.

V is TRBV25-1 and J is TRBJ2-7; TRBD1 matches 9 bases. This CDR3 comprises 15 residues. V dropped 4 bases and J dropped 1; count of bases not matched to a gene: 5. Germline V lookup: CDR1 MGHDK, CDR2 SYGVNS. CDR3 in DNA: TGTGCCAGCAGTGGGGCAGGGACAGGGTCCTACGAGCAGTACTTC. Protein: CASSGAGTGSYEQYF.

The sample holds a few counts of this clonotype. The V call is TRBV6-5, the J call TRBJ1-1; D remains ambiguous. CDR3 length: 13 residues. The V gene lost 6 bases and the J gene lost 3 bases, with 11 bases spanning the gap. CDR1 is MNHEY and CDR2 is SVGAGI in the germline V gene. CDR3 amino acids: CASSPRLYTEAFF. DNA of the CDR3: TGTGCCAGCAGCCCCCGGCTCTACACTGAAGCTTTCTTT.

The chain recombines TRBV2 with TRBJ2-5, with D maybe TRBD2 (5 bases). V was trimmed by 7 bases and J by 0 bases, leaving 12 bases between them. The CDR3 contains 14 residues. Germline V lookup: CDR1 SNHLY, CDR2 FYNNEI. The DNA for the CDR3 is TGTGCCAGCAAGGAGCGGAGAAACCAAGAGACCCAGTACTTC. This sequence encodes CASKERRNQETQYF.

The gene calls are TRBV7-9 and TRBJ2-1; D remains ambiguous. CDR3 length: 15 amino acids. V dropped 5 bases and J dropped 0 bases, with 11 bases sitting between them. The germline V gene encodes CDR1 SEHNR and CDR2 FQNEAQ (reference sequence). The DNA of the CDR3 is TGTGCCAGCAGCATCGACCTAAGCTCCTACAATGAGCAGTTCTTC. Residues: CASSIDLSSYNEQFF.

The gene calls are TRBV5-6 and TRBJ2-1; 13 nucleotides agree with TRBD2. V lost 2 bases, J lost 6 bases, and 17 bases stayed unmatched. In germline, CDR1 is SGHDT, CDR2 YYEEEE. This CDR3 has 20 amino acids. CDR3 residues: CASSFIDLPTSGGASNEQFF. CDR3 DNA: TGTGCCAGCAGCTTTATAGACTTGCCTACTAGCGGGGGGGCGAGCAATGAGCAGTTCTTC.

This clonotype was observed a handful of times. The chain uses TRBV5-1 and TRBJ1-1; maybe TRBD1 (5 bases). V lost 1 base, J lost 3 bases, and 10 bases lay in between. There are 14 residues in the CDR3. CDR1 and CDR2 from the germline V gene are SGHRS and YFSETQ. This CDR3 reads CASSLLVGDTEAFF. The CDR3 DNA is TGCGCCAGCAGCTTGTTAGTAGGGGACACTGAAGCTTTCTTT.

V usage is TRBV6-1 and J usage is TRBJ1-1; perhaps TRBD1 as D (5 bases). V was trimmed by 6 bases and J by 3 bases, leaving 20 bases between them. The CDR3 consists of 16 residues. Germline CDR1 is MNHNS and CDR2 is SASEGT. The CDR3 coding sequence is TGTGCCAGCAGGCGGGACGGCCTCTTCGGAGACACTGAAGCTTTCTTT. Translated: CASRRDGLFGDTEAFF.

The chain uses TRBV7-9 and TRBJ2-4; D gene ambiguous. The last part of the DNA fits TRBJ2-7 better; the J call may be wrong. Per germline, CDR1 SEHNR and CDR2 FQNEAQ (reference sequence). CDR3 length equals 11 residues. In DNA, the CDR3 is TGTGCCAGCGCGCTCGCGCACGAGCAGTACTTC. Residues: CASALAHEQYF.

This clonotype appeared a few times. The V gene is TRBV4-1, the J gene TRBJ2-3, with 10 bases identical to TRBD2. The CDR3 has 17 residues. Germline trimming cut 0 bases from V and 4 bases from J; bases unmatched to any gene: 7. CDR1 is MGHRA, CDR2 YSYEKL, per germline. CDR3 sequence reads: CASSQDASGRAPDTQYF. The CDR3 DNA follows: TGCGCCAGCAGCCAAGATGCGAGCGGGAGGGCCCCAGATACGCAGTATTTT.